This TCR beta chain was profiled in a study of cytomegalovirus exposure and HLA in healthy donors (dated by TCRdb to 2016 to 2017). Study-wide context: A later analysis indicated that the roughly 130 validation repertoires were generated on the platform also employed for the 600 to 750 repertoires of the first cohort. The study aimed to test whether signatures of past pathogen exposure could be identified by cataloging public T cell receptors. In addition to the first cohort of 666 subjects, a separate validation cohort of approximately 130 different subjects was used. The study combined high-throughput TCR immunosequencing, statistical association of individual TCRs with disease status, and machine learning to predict cytomegalovirus infection status. Points the paper makes about the study in general: The validation cohort had no HLA typing available for a later analysis, so co-occurrence within that cohort was assessed over all 120 or so repertoires. A total of 164 TCR beta chains were listed by the study as associated with cytomegalovirus. The classifier was reported to diagnose cytomegalovirus status with high specificity and sensitivity in both the original cohort and the validation cohort. In a later analysis, TCRs clustered in the first cohort were found to also tend to co-occur in the approximately 110 validation repertoires, with approximately 95% of cluster scores above 0. The authors suggested that the approach could potentially be generalized to other disease states and immunological phenotypes. A few of the identified cytomegalovirus-associated TCR beta chains were confirmed in vitro to be specific for cytomegalovirus antigens. Across donors, most TCR sequences were observed very rarely, whereas some public TCRs were present in many individuals.

The donors were included in the validation cohort of 120 subjects, a group kept apart from the roughly 680-subject first cohort. Libraries were prepared through the immunoSEQ multiplex PCR assay. The source study handled its data this way. A statistical classification framework was developed to diagnose cytomegalovirus status using the catalog of TCR beta chain sequences. TCRdb limited this immuneACCESS table to in-frame rearrangements with V and J called. A share of clones is missing; checked studies link under half to unresolved V genes, and the rest is unexplained. V and J calls plus clone size are reproduced from that table; the DNA served to infer D and trimming. This sample is represented by 150,000 or so clones; about 88% of them were singletons. The ten largest make up roughly 9.2% of the sample. V drops 3 bases and J drops 5 bases, leaving 9 bases in between. Based on the germline V gene, the CDR1 and CDR2 sequences are SGHRS and YFSETQ. The CDR3 runs 13 residues from the cysteine to the phenylalanine. Of all the DNA, just the CDR3 is kept, 39 bases in frame from base 1.

Turning to this clone: The antigen it recognizes is unknown. No much larger clone is present one base from it, and per-base qualities are unavailable.

What was sequenced was PBMCs. The origin of this receptor is a woman under 30 in good health and CMV-seropositive. The rearrangement combines TRBV5-1 with TRBJ2-1; TRBD1 is a possible D gene, resting on 5 matching bases. This receptor carries the CDR3 CASSSGHNNEQFF. The DNA sequence is given as TGCGCCAGCAGCTCCGGACACAACAATGAGCAGTTCTTC. Supplemented by the reference TRBV5-1 and TRBJ2-1 proteins around the CDR3, the complete variable domain is KAGVTQTPRYLIKTRGQQVTLSCSPISGHRSVSWYQQTPGQGLQFLFEYFSETQRNKGNFPGRFSGRQFSNSRSEMNVSTLELGDSALYLCASSSGHNNEQFFGPGTRLTVL.